The T cell receptor beta chain under discussion was sequenced for a study of OX40 agonist ivuxolimab in advanced cancers. Germline-derived CDR1 and CDR2 are SGHRS and YFSETQ. Trimming removed 10 bases from V and 0 bases from J; junction bases left unmatched: 10. The CDR3 is made up of 16 amino acids. Repertoires were generated with immunoSEQ multiplex PCR, while TCRdb's copy carries only in-frame clones and drops some. The data hold 55,000 to 80,000 clones, with nearly 90% observed a single time. Individuals having autoimmune disease history or systemic immunosuppression were not enrolled. Blood specimens came from baseline, cycle 4 day 1, and cycle 7 day 1. In its sample, this clone was seen once. The antigen remains unidentified. Regarding the study as a whole: CD4+ T cells averaged fewer expanded clones than CD8+ T cells.

This material consisted of CD4+ or CD8+ T cells sorted from blood, taken in a trial of the OX40 agonist ivuxolimab. This receptor was taken from an adult with an advanced solid tumor such as melanoma, head and neck, liver or kidney cancer. This chain links TRBV5-1 with TRBJ2-6; 7 bases fit TRBD1. The CDR3 region has the DNA TGCGCCGGCAAACCGGGACAGTCCTCTGGGGCCAACGTCCTGACTTTC. Its translation: CAGKPGQSSGANVLTF. Drawing the rest from reference TRBV5-1 and TRBJ2-6, the complete variable domain is KAGVTQTPRYLIKTRGQQVTLSCSPISGHRSVSWYQQTPGQGLQFLFEYFSETQRNKGNFPGRFSGRQFSNSRSEMNVSTLELGDSALYLCAGKPGQSSGANVLTFGAGSRLTVL.